These 28 T cell receptor beta chains were sequenced from one sample in a study of OX40 agonist ivuxolimab in advanced cancers. Some clones are missing from TCRdb's copy, which holds only in-frame ones; the method was immunoSEQ multiplex PCR. The table has tens of thousands of clones, 80% to 90% seen once. Sequenced here: CD4+ or CD8+ T cells sorted from blood, sampled in a trial of the OX40 agonist ivuxolimab. Receptors originate from an adult with an advanced solid tumor such as melanoma, head and neck, liver or kidney cancer.

The chain employs TRBV23-1 and TRBJ2-1; D might be TRBD2 (8 bases). TRBV23-1 is filed as an ORF, its function uncertain. This CDR3 contains 14 residues. Trimming cost V 8 bases and J 2 bases, with 13 bases left between them. The CDR3 DNA reads as TGCGCCAGCCGGGGGGGACAGACCTACAATGAGCAGTTCTTC. This codes for CASRGGQTYNEQFF.

The chain links TRBV7-2 to TRBJ1-3; TRBD1 aligns across 8 bases. The germline V gene encodes CDR1 SGHTA and CDR2 FQGNSA. This CDR3 contains 17 residues. Germline trimming cut 0 bases from V and 2 bases from J; bases unmatched to any gene: 6. DNA of the CDR3: TGTGCCAGCAGCTTAGCGGGACAGGCTGGCACTGGAAACACCATATATTTT. Protein product: CASSLAGQAGTGNTIYF. The variable domain in full, completed from reference TRBV7-2 and TRBJ1-3, reads GAGVSQSPSNKVTEKGKDVELRCDPISGHTALYWYRQSLGQGLEFLIYFQGNSAPDKSGLPSDRFSAERTGGSVSTLTIQRTQQEDSAVYLCASSLAGQAGTGNTIYFGEGSWLTVV.

This rearrangement joins TRBV5-4 to TRBJ1-1; TRBD1 is a possible D gene (5 bases). The CDR3 is 15 residues long. The V gene's germline CDR1 is SGHNT and CDR2 YYREEE (reference sequence). The germline V and J ends were trimmed by 2 bases and 2 bases, with 13 bases remaining between them. The CDR3 DNA is TGTGCCAGCAGCTTCAGGGCAAGTCTAAACACTGAAGCTTTCTTT. This codes for CASSFRASLNTEAFF.

V gene TRBV5-1 combines with J gene TRBJ2-7, with D possibly TRBD1 on 6 matching bases. The CDR3 contains 15 residues. Looked up from germline, CDR1 is SGHRS and CDR2 is YFSETQ. Trimming removed 1 base at V and 1 base at J, with 12 bases between. The CDR3 DNA is TGCGCCAGCAGCTTGACCCTGGACAGTTCCTACGAGCAGTACTTC. Encoded protein: CASSLTLDSSYEQYF.

In its sample, this clone was seen a few times. The chain links TRBV28 to TRBJ1-1; D ambiguous. The CDR3 runs to 12 residues. Germline assignment: CDR1 MDHEN and CDR2 SYDVKM. Trimming took off 2 bases at V and 10 bases at J, with 11 bases between the two ends. CDR3 amino acids: CASSLLEMVAFF. As DNA, the CDR3 is TGTGCCAGCAGTTTACTGGAAATGGTAGCTTTCTTT.

V usage is TRBV18 and J usage is TRBJ2-3; D is unresolved. CDR3 size: 14 residues. Trimming stripped 2 bases from V and 4 bases from J, with 10 bases between. CDR1 KGHSH and CDR2 LQKENI come from the germline V gene. CDR3 sequence reads: CASSPGQSADTQYF. The CDR3 nucleotides read TGTGCCAGCTCACCAGGGCAGTCAGCAGATACGCAGTATTTT.

V and J are TRBV12-5 and TRBJ2-7; D assignment may be TRBD1 or TRBD2 (5 bases each). This CDR3 has 15 residues. Germline V gene lookup returns CDR1 LGHNT and CDR2 FRNRAP. V shed 1 base and J shed 7 bases, with 17 bases lying between them. The CDR3 DNA reads TGTGCTAGTGGTTTGGGGATGAGGGGATTAGGGGAGCAGTACTTC. Translating gives CASGLGMRGLGEQYF. Using reference TRBV12-5 and TRBJ2-7 for the parts outside the CDR3, the full variable domain is DARVTQTPRHKVTEMGQEVTMRCQPILGHNTVFWYRQTMMQGLELLAYFRNRAPLDDSGMPKDRFSAEMPDATLATLKIQPSEPRDSAVYFCASGLGMRGLGEQYFGPGTRLTVT.

The V call is TRBV2, the J call TRBJ1-1; tentatively, D is TRBD1 (5 bases). The CDR3 is made up of 14 amino acids. Germline V CDR1 and CDR2: SNHLY, FYNNEI. V lost 6 bases and J 1 base, leaving 12 bases between the germline ends. In nucleotides, the CDR3 is TGTGCCAGCAGCTACAGGTCCACGAACACTGAAGCTTTCTTT. This codes for CASSYRSTNTEAFF.

The V and J genes are TRBV7-2 and TRBJ2-7; 7 nucleotides match TRBD2. Germline values: CDR1 SGHTA, CDR2 FQGNSA. This CDR3 is built from 15 residues. The J segment lost 2 bases and the V segment lost 3 bases, leaving 7 bases of the junction unmatched. The CDR3 DNA follows: TGTGCCAGCAGCTTTGGGAGGGCCTCCGCCTACGAGCAGTACTTC. This sequence encodes CASSFGRASAYEQYF.

The chain is built from TRBV11-3 and TRBJ1-1; a weak D match, TRBD1 (6 bases). CDR3 length equals 13 residues. Trimming removed 2 bases from V and 4 bases from J, with 8 bases in between. The germline V gene encodes CDR1 SGHNT and CDR2 YENEEA. The CDR3 protein is CASSLQGSTEAFF. The CDR3 DNA sequence: TGTGCCAGCAGCTTACAGGGGTCCACTGAAGCTTTCTTT.

The chain employs TRBV7-2 and TRBJ2-1; 14 bases line up with TRBD2. This CDR3 has 19 amino acids. Germline V gene sequence: CDR1 SGHTA, CDR2 FQGNSA. The V and J ends lost 1 base and 8 bases, in that order; junction bases with no gene match: 13. The CDR3 here is CASSLGLAGGPTGWDEQFF. CDR3 nucleotide sequence: TGTGCCAGCAGCTTAGGACTAGCGGGAGGGCCTACGGGGTGGGATGAGCAGTTCTTC.

This clone was detected only once. The chain is built from TRBV5-4 and TRBJ1-2; D is uncertain. Germline lookup yields CDR1 SGHNT and CDR2 YYREEE (reference sequence). The V end lost 0 bases, the J end lost 8 bases, and 8 bases lay between the germline ends. This CDR3 comprises 12 residues. In DNA, the CDR3 is TGTGCCAGCAGCTTGGACATTGGGGGCTACACCTTC. Amino acid sequence: CASSLDIGGYTF.

V and J are TRBV28 and TRBJ1-4; no definite D call. Germline V gives CDR1 MDHEN, CDR2 SYDVKM. This CDR3 region has 15 residues. V gave up 4 bases and J gave up 2 bases, with 11 bases separating them. CDR3 protein: CASSYYVGTNEKLFF. The CDR3 DNA reads as TGTGCCAGCAGTTACTATGTCGGCACTAATGAAAAACTGTTTTTT.

The chain carries TRBV6-4 and TRBJ2-2, with a possible D match to TRBD2 (5 bases). V lost 5 bases to trimming and J lost 5 bases, with 9 bases between them. Looked up from germline, CDR1 is MRHNA and CDR2 is SNTAGT. The CDR3 is 13 amino acids. The CDR3 is CASSSTGTGELFF. Here the CDR3 DNA reads TGTGCCAGCAGTTCCACGGGGACCGGGGAGCTGTTTTTT.

The rearrangement links TRBV11-2 to TRBJ1-5; D is possibly TRBD1 (6 bases). V gave up 5 bases and J gave up 11 bases, with 19 bases separating them. The CDR3 length is 14 residues. The germline V gene encodes CDR1 SGHAT and CDR2 FQNNGV. The CDR3 protein is CASSMTGGGEAQHF. As DNA, the CDR3 is TGTGCCAGCAGCATGACAGGAGGTGGGGAAGCCCAGCATTTT.

The chain employs TRBV19 and TRBJ1-2; 8 nucleotides align to TRBD1. Germline CDR1 reads LNHDA; CDR2 reads SQIVND (reference sequence). CDR3 size: 15 residues. The V segment lost 3 bases and the J segment 5 bases; nucleotides outside the gene matches: 8. CDR3 amino acids: CASSMDRVRGYGYTF. CDR3 in DNA: TGTGCCAGTAGTATGGACAGGGTGCGGGGATATGGCTACACCTTC. The variable domain in full, with the rest retrieved from reference TRBV19 and TRBJ1-2, is DGGITQSPKYLFRKEGQNVTLSCEQNLNHDAMYWYRQDPGQGLRLIYYSQIVNDFQKGDIAEGYSVSREKKESFPLTVTSAQKNPTAFYLCASSMDRVRGYGYTFGSGTRLTVV.

The chain joins TRBV6-1 to TRBJ2-7, with 12 nucleotides matching TRBD1. Germline values: CDR1 MNHNS, CDR2 SASEGT. V shed 8 bases and J 4 bases; nucleotides not matched to a gene: 6. This CDR3 is 14 amino acids long. The CDR3 bases are TGTGCCAGCCAACGGGACAGGGGGCTTTACGAGCAGTACTTC. Its translation is CASQRDRGLYEQYF.

This clone was seen more than once but under ten times. This chain joins TRBV11-2 and TRBJ2-5; possibly TRBD1 or TRBD2 for D (5 bases each). The CDR3 covers 16 residues. Germline lookup yields CDR1 SGHAT and CDR2 FQNNGV. V gave up 5 bases and J gave up 5 bases, with 21 bases separating them. CDR3 in amino acids: CASSPLKGRIRETQYF. CDR3 bases: TGTGCCAGCAGCCCCCTAAAGGGACGAATCCGGGAGACCCAGTACTTC.

The rearrangement uses TRBV19 and TRBJ1-5; TRBD1 matches at 8 bases. Germline V gene sequence: CDR1 LNHDA, CDR2 SQIVND (reference sequence). The trim removed 4 bases at V and 4 bases at J, leaving 3 bases unmatched. The CDR3 is made up of 14 amino acids. The CDR3 here is CASSTHRGNQPQHF. The CDR3 DNA follows: TGTGCCAGTAGTACCCACAGGGGGAATCAGCCCCAGCATTTT.

The rearrangement links TRBV28 to TRBJ1-2, with 10 bases lining up with TRBD1. The CDR3 consists of 15 residues. V lost 7 bases and J lost 8; bases outside the gene matches: 13. CDR1 is MDHEN and CDR2 is SYDVKM in the germline V gene. CDR3 bases: TGTGCCAGCACCCTACAAGCGGGACAGGGGATCGGCTACACCTTC. Amino acids: CASTLQAGQGIGYTF.

V usage is TRBV7-9 and J usage is TRBJ2-7; unclear D gene. V was trimmed by 4 bases and J by 3 bases, leaving 10 bases between them. The CDR3 totals 13 residues. CDR1 and CDR2 (germline): SEHNR, FQNEAQ (reference sequence). The DNA of the CDR3 is TGTGCCAGCAGCTCCCAGACAATCTACGAGCAGTACTTC. Translating it yields CASSSQTIYEQYF.

V and J are TRBV30 and TRBJ1-1; weak D call: TRBD1 (6 bases). The CDR3 sequence is 14 residues long. CDR1 GTSNPN and CDR2 SVGIG come from the germline V gene (reference sequence). V was trimmed by 0 bases and J by 5 bases, leaving 13 bases between them. The CDR3, as DNA: TGTGCCTGGAGTGTAACAGGGTTAGAGACTGAAGCTTTCTTT. Translated: CAWSVTGLETEAFF.

The V call is TRBV11-2, the J call TRBJ2-2; D may be TRBD2 (6 bases). With 3 bases removed from V and 1 base from J, the gap between germline ends came to 9 bases. This CDR3 contains 15 residues. Germline-derived CDR1 and CDR2 are SGHAT and FQNNGV. The CDR3: CASSLEGGNTGELFF. For the CDR3, the DNA is TGTGCCAGCAGCTTGGAGGGAGGGAACACCGGGGAGCTGTTTTTT.

This chain uses TRBV6-4 with TRBJ2-7, with 8 bases identical to TRBD1. Germline CDR1 reads MRHNA; CDR2 reads SNTAGT. The CDR3 is made up of 15 amino acids. Unmatched junction bases numbered 6, after V lost 3 bases and J lost 2 bases. CDR3 sequence (DNA): TGTGCCAGCAGTGAGAGACAGGGGAGGCCCTACGAGCAGTACTTC. Residues: CASSERQGRPYEQYF.

J is TRBJ1-3 and V is TRBV4-3; 8 bases align to TRBD1. Germline CDR1 is LGHNA and CDR2 is YSLEER. The length of the CDR3 is 15 residues. V dropped 3 bases and J dropped 6; count of bases not matched to a gene: 7. CDR3 sequence reads: CASSHGTGDANTIYF. DNA of the CDR3: TGCGCCAGCAGCCATGGGACAGGCGACGCAAACACCATATATTTT.

The V and J genes are TRBV28 and TRBJ1-2; possible D gene TRBD1, 5 bases. The CDR3 totals 15 residues. Germline-derived CDR1 and CDR2 are MDHEN and SYDVKM. V gave up 6 bases and J gave up 1 base, with 15 bases separating them. The CDR3 loop is CASRMPGGSNYGYTF. CDR3 bases: TGTGCCAGCAGAATGCCCGGGGGGAGTAACTATGGCTACACCTTC.

The V and J genes are TRBV25-1 and TRBJ2-7; 9 bases line up with TRBD1. The germline V gene encodes CDR1 MGHDK and CDR2 SYGVNS. The CDR3 totals 16 residues. Unmatched junction bases numbered 9, after V lost 3 bases and J lost 3 bases. CDR3: CASSDHRDRALYEQYF. CDR3 DNA: TGTGCCAGCAGTGATCACCGGGACAGGGCCCTCTACGAGCAGTACTTC.

V is TRBV28 and J is TRBJ1-1, with D possibly being TRBD1 (5 bases). Trimming cost V 3 bases and J 7 bases, with 18 bases left between them. The CDR3 sequence is 15 residues long. The V gene's germline CDR1 is MDHEN and CDR2 SYDVKM. CDR3 in DNA: TGTGCCAGCAGTTTCCTCCAGGGCGGTGTGGTTGAAGCTTTCTTT. Its protein is CASSFLQGGVVEAFF.